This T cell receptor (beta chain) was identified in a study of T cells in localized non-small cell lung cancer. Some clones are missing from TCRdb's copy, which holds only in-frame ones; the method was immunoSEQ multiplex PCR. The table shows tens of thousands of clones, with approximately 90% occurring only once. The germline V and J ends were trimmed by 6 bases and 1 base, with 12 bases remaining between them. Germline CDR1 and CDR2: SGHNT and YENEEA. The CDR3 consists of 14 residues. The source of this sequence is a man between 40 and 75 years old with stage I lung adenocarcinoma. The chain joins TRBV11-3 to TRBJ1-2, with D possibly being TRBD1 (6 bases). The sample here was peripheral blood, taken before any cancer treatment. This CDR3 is CASSPGQFNYGYTF. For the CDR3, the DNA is TGTGCCAGCAGTCCAGGACAGTTTAACTATGGCTACACCTTC.